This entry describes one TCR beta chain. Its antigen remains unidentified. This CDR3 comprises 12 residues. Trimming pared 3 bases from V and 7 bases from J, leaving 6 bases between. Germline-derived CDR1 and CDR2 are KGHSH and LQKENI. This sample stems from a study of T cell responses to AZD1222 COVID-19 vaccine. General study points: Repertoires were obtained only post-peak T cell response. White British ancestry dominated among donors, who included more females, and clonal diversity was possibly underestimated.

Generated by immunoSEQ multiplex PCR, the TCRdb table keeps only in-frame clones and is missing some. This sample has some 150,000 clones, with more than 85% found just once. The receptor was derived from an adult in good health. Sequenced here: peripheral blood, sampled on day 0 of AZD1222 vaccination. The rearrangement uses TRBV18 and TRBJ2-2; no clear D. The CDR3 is CASSPGYGELFF. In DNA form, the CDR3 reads TGTGCCAGCTCACCGGGGTACGGGGAGCTGTTTTTT.